This T cell receptor (beta chain) was documented in a study of blood T cell repertoires in COVID-19. Study in general: The analysed material was cDNA or gDNA that came from T cells, B-cell-depleted T cells, or PBMCs.

A PCR-confirmed or clinician-diagnosed COVID-19 case had contacted exposed participants within 2 weeks of entry. J was trimmed by 8 bases and V by 7 bases; bases with no gene match: 6. CDR1 DFQATT and CDR2 SNEGSKA come from the germline V gene (reference sequence). The CDR3 is made up of 11 amino acids. Per the authors' pipeline: Scientists estimated how many nucleated cells there were by amplifying reference gene primers. Data came from immunoSEQ multiplex PCR; TCRdb stores just in-frame clones and leaves some out. That table is the source of V, J and clone size, and D and trimming were worked out from the DNA. The sample has approximately 150,000 clones; approximately 88% are singletons.

This chain uses TRBV20-1 with TRBJ1-2; TRBD1 agrees at 8 bases. The specimen sequenced was PBMCs or T cells enriched from blood (not recorded which). The sequence came from a man between 65 and 79 years old who had been exposed to COVID-19. The CDR3, as DNA: TGCAGTGGGAGGACAGGGTACGGCTACACCTTC. This encodes CSGRTGYGYTF.